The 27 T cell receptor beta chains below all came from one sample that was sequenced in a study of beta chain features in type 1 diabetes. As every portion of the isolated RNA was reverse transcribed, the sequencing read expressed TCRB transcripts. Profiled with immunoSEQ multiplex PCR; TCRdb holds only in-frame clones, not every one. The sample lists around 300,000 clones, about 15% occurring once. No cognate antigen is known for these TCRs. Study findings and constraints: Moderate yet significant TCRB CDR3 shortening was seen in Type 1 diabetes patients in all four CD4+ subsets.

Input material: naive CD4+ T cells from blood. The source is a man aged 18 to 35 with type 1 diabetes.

CDR3: CASGGHYEQYF. In nucleotides, the CDR3 is TGTGCCAGCGGCGGACATTACGAGCAGTACTTC. The chain uses TRBV7-2 and TRBJ2-7, with D possibly TRBD1 on 5 matching bases. Trimming cost V 8 bases and J 4 bases, with 9 bases left between them. The length of the CDR3 is 11 residues. Germline lookup yields CDR1 SGHTA and CDR2 FQGNSA.

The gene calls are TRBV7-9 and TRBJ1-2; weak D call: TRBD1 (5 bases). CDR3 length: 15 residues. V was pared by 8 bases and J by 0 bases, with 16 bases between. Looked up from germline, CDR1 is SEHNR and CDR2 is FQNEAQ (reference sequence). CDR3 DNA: TGTGCCAGCCCCGGGCTGACAGACTCTAACTATGGCTACACCTTC. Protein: CASPGLTDSNYGYTF.

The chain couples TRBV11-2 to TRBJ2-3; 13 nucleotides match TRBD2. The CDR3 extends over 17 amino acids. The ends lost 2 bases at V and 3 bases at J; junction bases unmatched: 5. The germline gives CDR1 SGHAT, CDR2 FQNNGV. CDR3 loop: CASSLSLAGGATDTQYF. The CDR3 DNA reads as TGTGCCAGCAGCTTATCACTAGCGGGGGGGGCTACAGATACGCAGTATTTT.

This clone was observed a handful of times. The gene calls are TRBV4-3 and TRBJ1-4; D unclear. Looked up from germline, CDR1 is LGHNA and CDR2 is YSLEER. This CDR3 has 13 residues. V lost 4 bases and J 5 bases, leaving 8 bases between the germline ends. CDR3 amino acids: CASSRVRNEKLFF. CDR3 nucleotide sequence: TGCGCCAGCAGCCGCGTAAGAAATGAAAAACTGTTTTTT.

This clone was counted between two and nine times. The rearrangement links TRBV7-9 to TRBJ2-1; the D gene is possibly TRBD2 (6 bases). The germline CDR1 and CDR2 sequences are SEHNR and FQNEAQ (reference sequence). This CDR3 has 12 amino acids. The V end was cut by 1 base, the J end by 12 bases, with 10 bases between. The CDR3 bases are TGTGCCAGCAGCTTAGGGGGGGAGAGGCAGTTCTTC. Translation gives CASSLGGERQFF.

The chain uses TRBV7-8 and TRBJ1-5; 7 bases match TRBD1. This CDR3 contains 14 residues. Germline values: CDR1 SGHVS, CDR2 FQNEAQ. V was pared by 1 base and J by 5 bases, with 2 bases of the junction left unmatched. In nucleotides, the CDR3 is TGTGCCAGCAGCTTAGAAACAGGGGATCAGCCCCAGCATTTT. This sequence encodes CASSLETGDQPQHF.

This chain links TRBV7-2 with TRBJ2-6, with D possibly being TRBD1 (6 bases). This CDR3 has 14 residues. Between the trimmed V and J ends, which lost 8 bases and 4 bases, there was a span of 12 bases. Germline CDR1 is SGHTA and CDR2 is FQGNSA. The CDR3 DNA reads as TGTGCCAGCGGGAACAGGGTCGGGGCCAACGTCCTGACTTTC. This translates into CASGNRVGANVLTF. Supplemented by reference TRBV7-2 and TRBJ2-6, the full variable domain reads GAGVSQSPSNKVTEKGKDVELRCDPISGHTALYWYRQSLGQGLEFLIYFQGNSAPDKSGLPSDRFSAERTGGSVSTLTIQRTQQEDSAVYLCASGNRVGANVLTFGAGSRLTVL.

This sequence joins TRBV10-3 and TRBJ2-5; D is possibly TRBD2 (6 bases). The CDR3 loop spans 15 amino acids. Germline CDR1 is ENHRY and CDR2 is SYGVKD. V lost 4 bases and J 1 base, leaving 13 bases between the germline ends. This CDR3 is CAISARAEGQETQYF. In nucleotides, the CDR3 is TGTGCCATCAGTGCCAGAGCGGAGGGCCAAGAGACCCAGTACTTC.

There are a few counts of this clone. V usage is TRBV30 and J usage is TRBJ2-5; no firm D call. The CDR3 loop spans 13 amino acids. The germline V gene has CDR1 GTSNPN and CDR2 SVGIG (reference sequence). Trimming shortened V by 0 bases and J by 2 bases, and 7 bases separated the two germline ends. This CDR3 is CAWSVHRQETQYF. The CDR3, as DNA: TGTGCCTGGAGTGTACACAGACAAGAGACCCAGTACTTC. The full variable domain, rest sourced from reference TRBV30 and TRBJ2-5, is SQTIHQWPATLVQPVGSPLSLECTVEGTSNPNLYWYRQAAGRGLQLLFYSVGIGQISSEVPQNLSASRPQDRQFILSSKKLLLSDSGFYLCAWSVHRQETQYFGPGTRLLVL.

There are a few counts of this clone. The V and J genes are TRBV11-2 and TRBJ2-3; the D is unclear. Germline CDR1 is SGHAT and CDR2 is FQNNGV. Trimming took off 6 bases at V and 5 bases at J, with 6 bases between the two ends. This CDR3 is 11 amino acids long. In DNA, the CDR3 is TGTGCCAGCAGACTACGAGATACGCAGTATTTT. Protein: CASRLRDTQYF. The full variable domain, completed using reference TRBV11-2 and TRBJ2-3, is EAGVAQSPRYKIIEKRQSVAFWCNPISGHATLYWYQQILGQGPKLLIQFQNNGVVDDSQLPKDRFSAERLKGVDSTLKIQPAKLEDSAVYLCASRLRDTQYFGPGTRLTVL.

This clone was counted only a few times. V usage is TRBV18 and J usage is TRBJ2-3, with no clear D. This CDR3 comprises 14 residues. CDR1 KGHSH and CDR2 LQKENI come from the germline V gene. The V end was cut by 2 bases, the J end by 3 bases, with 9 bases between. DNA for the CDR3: TGTGCCAGCTCACCAATAGTCCCGACAGATACGCAGTATTTT. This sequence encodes CASSPIVPTDTQYF.

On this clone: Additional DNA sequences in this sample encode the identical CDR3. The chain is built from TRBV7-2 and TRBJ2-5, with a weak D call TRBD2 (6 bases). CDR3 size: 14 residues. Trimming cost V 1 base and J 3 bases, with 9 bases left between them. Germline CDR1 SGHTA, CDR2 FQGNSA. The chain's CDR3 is CASSLVAGKETQYF. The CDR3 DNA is TGTGCCAGCAGCTTAGTTGCGGGGAAAGAGACCCAGTACTTC.

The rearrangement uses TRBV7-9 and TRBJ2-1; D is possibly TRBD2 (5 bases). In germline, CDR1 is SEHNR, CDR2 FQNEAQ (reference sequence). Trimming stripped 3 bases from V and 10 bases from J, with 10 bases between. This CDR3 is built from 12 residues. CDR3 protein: CASSFGPGEQFF. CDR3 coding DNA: TGTGCCAGCAGCTTTGGACCGGGAGAGCAGTTCTTC.

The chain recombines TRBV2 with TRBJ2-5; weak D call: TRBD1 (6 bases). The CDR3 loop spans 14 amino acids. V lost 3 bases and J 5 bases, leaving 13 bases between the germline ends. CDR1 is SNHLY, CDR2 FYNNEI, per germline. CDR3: CASSDAGTQETQYF. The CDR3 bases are TGTGCCAGCAGTGACGCCGGGACACAGGAGACCCAGTACTTC.

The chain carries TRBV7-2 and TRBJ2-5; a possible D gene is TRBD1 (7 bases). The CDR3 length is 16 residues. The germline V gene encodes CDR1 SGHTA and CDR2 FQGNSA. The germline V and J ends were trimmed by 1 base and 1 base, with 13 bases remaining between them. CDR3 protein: CASSLVGGTAQETQYF. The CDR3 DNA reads TGTGCCAGCAGCTTAGTAGGGGGGACAGCCCAAGAGACCCAGTACTTC.

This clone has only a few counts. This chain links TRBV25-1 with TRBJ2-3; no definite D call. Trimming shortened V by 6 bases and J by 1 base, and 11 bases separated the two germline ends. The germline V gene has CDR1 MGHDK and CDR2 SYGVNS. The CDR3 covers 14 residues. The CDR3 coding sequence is TGTGCCAGCAGGGGCAGCCCCGGCACAGATACGCAGTATTTT. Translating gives CASRGSPGTDTQYF.

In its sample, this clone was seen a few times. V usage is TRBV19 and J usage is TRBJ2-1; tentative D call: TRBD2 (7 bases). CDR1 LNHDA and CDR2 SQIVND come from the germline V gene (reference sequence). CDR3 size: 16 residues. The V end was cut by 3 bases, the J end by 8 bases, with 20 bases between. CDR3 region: CASSIRHREGIHEQFF. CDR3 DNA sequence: TGTGCCAGTAGTATCCGCCACAGGGAGGGAATTCATGAGCAGTTCTTC.

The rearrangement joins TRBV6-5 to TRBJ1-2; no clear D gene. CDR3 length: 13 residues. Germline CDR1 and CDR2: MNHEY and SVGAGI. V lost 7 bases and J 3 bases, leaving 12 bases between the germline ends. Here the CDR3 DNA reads TGTGCCAGCACTCGACTGAGGGACTATGGCTACACCTTC. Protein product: CASTRLRDYGYTF.

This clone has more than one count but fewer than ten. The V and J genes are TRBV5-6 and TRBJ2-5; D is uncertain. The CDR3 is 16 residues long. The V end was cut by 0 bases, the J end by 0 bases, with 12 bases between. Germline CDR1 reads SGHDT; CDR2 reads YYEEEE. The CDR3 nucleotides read TGTGCCAGCAGCTTGGTACGCGAAACCTACCAAGAGACCCAGTACTTC. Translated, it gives CASSLVRETYQETQYF.

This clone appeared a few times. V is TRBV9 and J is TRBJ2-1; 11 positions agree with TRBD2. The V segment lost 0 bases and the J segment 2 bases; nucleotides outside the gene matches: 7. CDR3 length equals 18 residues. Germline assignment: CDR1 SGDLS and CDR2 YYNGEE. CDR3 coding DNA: TGTGCCAGCAGCGTAGTGGCTAGCGGGGGGATTACCTACAATGAGCAGTTCTTC. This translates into CASSVVASGGITYNEQFF.

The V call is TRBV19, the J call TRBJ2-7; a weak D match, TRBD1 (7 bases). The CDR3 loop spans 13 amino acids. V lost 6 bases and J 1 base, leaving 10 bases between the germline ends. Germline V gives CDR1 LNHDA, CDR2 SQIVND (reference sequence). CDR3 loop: CASRAGGSYEQYF. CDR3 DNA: TGTGCCAGTAGAGCAGGGGGGTCCTACGAGCAGTACTTC.

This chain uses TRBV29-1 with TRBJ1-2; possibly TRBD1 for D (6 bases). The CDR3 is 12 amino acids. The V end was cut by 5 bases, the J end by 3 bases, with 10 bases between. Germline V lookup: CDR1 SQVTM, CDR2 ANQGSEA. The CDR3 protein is CSVRGGDYGYTF. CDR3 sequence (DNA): TGCAGCGTTAGAGGGGGTGACTATGGCTACACCTTC.

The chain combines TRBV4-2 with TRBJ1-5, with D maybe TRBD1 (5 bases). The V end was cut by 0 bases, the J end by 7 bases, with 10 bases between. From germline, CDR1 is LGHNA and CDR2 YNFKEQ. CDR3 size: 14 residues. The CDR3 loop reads CASSQDQGNQPQHF. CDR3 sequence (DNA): TGTGCCAGCAGCCAAGATCAGGGAAACCAGCCCCAGCATTTT.

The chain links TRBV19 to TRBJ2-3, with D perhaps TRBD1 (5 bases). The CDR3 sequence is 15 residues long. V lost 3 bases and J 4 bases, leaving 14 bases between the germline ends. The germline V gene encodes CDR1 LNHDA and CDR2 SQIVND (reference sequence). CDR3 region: CASSMRTTGADTQYF. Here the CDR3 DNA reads TGTGCCAGTAGTATGCGAACTACAGGAGCAGATACGCAGTATTTT.

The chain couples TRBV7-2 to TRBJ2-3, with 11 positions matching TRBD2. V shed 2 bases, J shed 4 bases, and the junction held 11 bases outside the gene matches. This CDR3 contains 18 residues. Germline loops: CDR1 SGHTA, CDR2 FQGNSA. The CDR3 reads CASSLRSSGRSGADTQYF. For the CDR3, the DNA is TGTGCCAGCAGCTTACGGTCTAGCGGGAGGTCGGGGGCAGATACGCAGTATTTT.

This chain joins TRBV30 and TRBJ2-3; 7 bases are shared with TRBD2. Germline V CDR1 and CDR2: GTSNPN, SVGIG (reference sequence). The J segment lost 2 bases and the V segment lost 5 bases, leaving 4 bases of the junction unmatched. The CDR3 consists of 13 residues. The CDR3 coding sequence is TGTGCCTGGGGGAGCGGGAACACAGATACGCAGTATTTT. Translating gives CAWGSGNTDTQYF. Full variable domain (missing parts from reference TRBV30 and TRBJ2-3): SQTIHQWPATLVQPVGSPLSLECTVEGTSNPNLYWYRQAAGRGLQLLFYSVGIGQISSEVPQNLSASRPQDRQFILSSKKLLLSDSGFYLCAWGSGNTDTQYFGPGTRLTVL.

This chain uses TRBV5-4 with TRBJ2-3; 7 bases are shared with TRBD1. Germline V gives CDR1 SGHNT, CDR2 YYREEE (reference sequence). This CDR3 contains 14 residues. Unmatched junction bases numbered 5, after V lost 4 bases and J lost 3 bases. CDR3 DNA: TGTGCCAGCAGCCCCCGACAGGGTACAGATACGCAGTATTTT. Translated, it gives CASSPRQGTDTQYF. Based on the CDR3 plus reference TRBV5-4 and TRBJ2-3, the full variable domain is ETGVTQSPTHLIKTRGQQVTLRCSSQSGHNTVSWYQQALGQGPQFIFQYYREEENGRGNFPPRFSGLQFPNYSSELNVNALELDDSALYLCASSPRQGTDTQYFGPGTRLTVL.